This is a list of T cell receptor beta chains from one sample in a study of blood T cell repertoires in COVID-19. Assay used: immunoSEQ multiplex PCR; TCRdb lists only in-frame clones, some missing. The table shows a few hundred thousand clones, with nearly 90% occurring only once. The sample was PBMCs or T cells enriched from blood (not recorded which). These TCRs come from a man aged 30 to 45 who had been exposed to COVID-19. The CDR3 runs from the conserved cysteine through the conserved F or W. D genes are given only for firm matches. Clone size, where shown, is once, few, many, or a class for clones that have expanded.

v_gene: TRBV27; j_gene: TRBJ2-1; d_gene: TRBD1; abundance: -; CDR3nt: TGTGCCAGCAGCCCCCCCGCAGGGGGCAATGAGCAGTTCTTC; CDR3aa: CASSPPAGGNEQFF
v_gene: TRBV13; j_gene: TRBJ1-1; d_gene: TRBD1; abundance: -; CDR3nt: TGTGCCAGCAGCGAACGAAACCTGGGACAGTTTAAAGCTTTCTTT; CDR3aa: CASSERNLGQFKAFF
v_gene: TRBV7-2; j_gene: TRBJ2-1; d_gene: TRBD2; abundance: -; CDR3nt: TGTGCCAGCAGCTTAGTCGGGCGGGGGAATGAGCAGTTCTTC; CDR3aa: CASSLVGRGNEQFF
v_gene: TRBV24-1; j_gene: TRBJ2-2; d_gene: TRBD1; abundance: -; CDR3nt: TGTGCCACCAGTGATTACAGGGGGCCGGGCACCGGGGAGCTGTTTTTT; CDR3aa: CATSDYRGPGTGELFF
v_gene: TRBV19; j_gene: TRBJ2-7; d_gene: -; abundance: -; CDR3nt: TGTGCCAGTAGTATGCTGGGGGCCGAGCAGTACTTC; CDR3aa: CASSMLGAEQYF
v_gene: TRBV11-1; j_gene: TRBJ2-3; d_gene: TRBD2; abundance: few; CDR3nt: TGTGCCAGCAGCCTATTAGCGGGGGGCACAGATACGCAGTATTTT; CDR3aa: CASSLLAGGTDTQYF
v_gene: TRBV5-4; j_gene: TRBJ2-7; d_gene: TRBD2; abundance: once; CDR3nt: TGTGCCAGCAGCTTGTATTCGAACGGGGAGGGCGAGCAGTACTTC; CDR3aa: CASSLYSNGEGEQYF
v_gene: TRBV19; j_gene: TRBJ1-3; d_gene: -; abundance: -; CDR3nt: TGTGCCAGTAGTATGGCGGGTACTGGAAACACCATATATTTT; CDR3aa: CASSMAGTGNTIYF
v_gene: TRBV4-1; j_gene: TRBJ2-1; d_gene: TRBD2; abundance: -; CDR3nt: TGCGCCAGCAGCCAAACGACTAGCGGACCGTTCTCCTACAATGAGCAGTTCTTC; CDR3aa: CASSQTTSGPFSYNEQFF
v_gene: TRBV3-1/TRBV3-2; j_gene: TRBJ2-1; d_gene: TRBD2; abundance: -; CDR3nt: TGTGCCAGCAGCCCCTCCGGGGGGACCTACAATGAGCAGTTCTTC; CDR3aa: CASSPSGGTYNEQFF
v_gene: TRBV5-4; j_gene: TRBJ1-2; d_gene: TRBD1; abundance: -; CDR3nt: TGTGCCAGCATCACCCAGGGACAGGGCATGGGCTACACCTTC; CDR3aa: CASITQGQGMGYTF
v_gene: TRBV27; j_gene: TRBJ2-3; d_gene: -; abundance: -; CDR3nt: TGTGCCAGCAGTTTATCCCCGACAGGAGGCACAGATACGCAGTATTTT; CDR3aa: CASSLSPTGGTDTQYF
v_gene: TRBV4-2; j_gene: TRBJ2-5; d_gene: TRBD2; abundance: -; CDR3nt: TGTGCCAGCAGCCAAGTCCTGACGGGGGGGCTCGACCAAGAGACCCAGTACTTC; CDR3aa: CASSQVLTGGLDQETQYF
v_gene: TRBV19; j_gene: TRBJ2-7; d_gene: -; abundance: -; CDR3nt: TGTGCCAGTAGTATTGAGGTTAGGCAGGGGTTCCACGAGCAGTACTTC; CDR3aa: CASSIEVRQGFHEQYF
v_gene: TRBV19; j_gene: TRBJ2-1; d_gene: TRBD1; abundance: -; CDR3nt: TGTGCCAGTGGGGACAGGGCGGCTTACAATGAGCAGTTCTTC; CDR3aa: CASGDRAAYNEQFF
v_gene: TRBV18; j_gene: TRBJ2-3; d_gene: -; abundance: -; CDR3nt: TGTGCCAGCTCCCGGCGGGCAAGCACAGATACGCAGTATTTT; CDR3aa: CASSRRASTDTQYF
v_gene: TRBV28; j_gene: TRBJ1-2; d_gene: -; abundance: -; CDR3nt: TGTGCCAGCTTGGGGGGAGGCAATTTCAATGGCTACACCTTC; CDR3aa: CASLGGGNFNGYTF
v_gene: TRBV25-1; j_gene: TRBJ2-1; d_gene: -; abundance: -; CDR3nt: TGTGCCACCGAGGCTCGCAGCTCCTACAATGAGCAGTTCTTC; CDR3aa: CATEARSSYNEQFF
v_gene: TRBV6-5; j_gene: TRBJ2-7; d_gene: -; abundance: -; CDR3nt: TGTGCCAGCAGGGACCAGGGGATTCGAGAGCAGTACTTC; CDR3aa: CASRDQGIREQYF
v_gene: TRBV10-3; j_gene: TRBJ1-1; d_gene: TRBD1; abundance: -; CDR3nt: TGTGCCATTCGTCGGGACAGGGACACTGAAGCTTTCTTT; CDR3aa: CAIRRDRDTEAFF
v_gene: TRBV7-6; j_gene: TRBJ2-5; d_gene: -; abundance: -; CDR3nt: TGTGCCAGCAGCTTAGTGGGAACCAGGGTTGGGGTGAGAAAGACCCAGTACTTC; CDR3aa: CASSLVGTRVGVRKTQYF
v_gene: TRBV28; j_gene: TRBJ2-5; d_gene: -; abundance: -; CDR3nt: TGTGCCAGCAGTTTCGTTGGCGGGGGCGACCAAGAGACCCAGTACTTC; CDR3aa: CASSFVGGGDQETQYF
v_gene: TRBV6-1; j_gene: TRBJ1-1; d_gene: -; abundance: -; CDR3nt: TGTGCCAGCAGTGAAGACGGGAGAACCACTGAAGCTTTCTTT; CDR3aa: CASSEDGRTTEAFF